Each of the 2 T cell receptor beta chains below was sequenced from the same sample in a study of PD-1 blockade in classical Hodgkin lymphoma. The protocol was immunoSEQ multiplex PCR, while the TCRdb copy is restricted to in-frame clones and leaves out a portion. The sample lists more than 90,000 clones; roughly 76% were seen once. Each patient's relapse followed autologous stem cell transplantation, and brentuximab vedotin exposure varied. The sequencing used peripheral blood mononuclear cells (PBMCs), collected before the second cycle of nivolumab. These receptors were collected from a human donor with classical Hodgkin lymphoma.

The V gene is TRBV11-2, the J gene TRBJ2-3, with D unclear. Trimming pared 2 bases from V and 4 bases from J, leaving 1 base between. The CDR3 spans 11 residues. CDR1 SGHAT and CDR2 FQNNGV come from the germline V gene. CDR3 nucleotide sequence: TGTGCCAGCAGCTTATCAGATACGCAGTATTTT. Its translation: CASSLSDTQYF. Variable domain in full (rest from reference TRBV11-2 and TRBJ2-3): EAGVAQSPRYKIIEKRQSVAFWCNPISGHATLYWYQQILGQGPKLLIQFQNNGVVDDSQLPKDRFSAERLKGVDSTLKIQPAKLEDSAVYLCASSLSDTQYFGPGTRLTVL.

The CDR3 region has the DNA TGCGCCAGCAGCCCGGCTCCCGGGGCCACAGATACGCAGTATTTT. Translating gives CASSPAPGATDTQYF. The chain has TRBV5-1 and TRBJ2-3; D may correspond to TRBD1 or TRBD2 (5 bases each). CDR1 SGHRS and CDR2 YFSETQ come from the germline V gene. CDR3 length: 15 residues. The V and J ends lost 4 bases and 2 bases respectively, with 14 bases between them.